The entry below describes one TCR beta chain. Generated by immunoSEQ multiplex PCR, the TCRdb table keeps only in-frame clones and is missing some. The sample holds about 2.4 million clones, more than 80% seen once. This entry belongs to a study of shared clonotypes between healthy human individuals. The CDR3 contains 14 residues. Trimming left V 3 bases short and J 3 bases short, with 12 bases between. Germline-derived CDR1 and CDR2 are MNHEY and SVGAGI. Sequenced material: naive CD4+ T cells sorted from blood. Specified subset: CD45RA+ positively selected. The chain employs TRBV6-5 and TRBJ2-7; D may be TRBD2 (6 bases). This TCR derives from a man younger than 35 in good health. For the CDR3, the DNA is TGTGCCAGCAGTTATACCCCAGCGGGCTACGAGCAGTACTTC. It translates to CASSYTPAGYEQYF.